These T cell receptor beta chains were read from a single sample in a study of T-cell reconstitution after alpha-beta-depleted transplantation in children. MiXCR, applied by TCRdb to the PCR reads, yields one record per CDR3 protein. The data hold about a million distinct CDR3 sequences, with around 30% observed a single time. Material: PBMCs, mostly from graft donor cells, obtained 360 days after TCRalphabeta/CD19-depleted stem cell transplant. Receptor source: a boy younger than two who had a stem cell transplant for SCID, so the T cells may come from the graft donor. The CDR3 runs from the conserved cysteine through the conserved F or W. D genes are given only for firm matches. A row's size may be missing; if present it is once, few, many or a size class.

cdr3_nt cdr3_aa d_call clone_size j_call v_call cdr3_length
TGCGCCAGCAGCCAAGATACTACTAGCGGGGGGGCCTCCGGGGAGCTGTTTTTT CASSQDTTSGGASGELFF TRBD2 - TRBJ2-2 TRBV4-1 18
TGTGCCAGCACCGAAGCTACCGGGCATCAGCCCCAGCATTTT CASTEATGHQPQHF - few TRBJ1-5 TRBV27 14
TGCAGTGCCGACCGGGACAGTTCCTACGAGCAGTACTTC CSADRDSSYEQYF TRBD1 few TRBJ2-7 TRBV20-1 13
TGTGCCAGCAGTTACTCCGTCGATAGACTTCTTACCCAAGGGAACACTGAAGCTTTCTTT CASSYSVDRLLTQGNTEAFF - - TRBJ1-1 TRBV6-2/TRBV6-3 20
TGCGCCAGCAGCCCCACGGGGACCCAGGCCCCCTACGAGCAGTACTTC CASSPTGTQAPYEQYF - - TRBJ2-7 TRBV5-1 16
TGCAGCGTGACGTCCCGGGTCTCCTACGAGCAGTACTTC CSVTSRVSYEQYF - - TRBJ2-7 TRBV29-1 13
TGTGCCACCAGTAGCCGGGGGGACGGTACCGGGGAGCTGTTTTTT CATSSRGDGTGELFF TRBD2 - TRBJ2-2 TRBV15 15
TGTGCCATCAGTGAGTCCGAGACTAGCGGGGATGAGCAGTTCTTC CAISESETSGDEQFF TRBD2 - TRBJ2-1 TRBV10-3 15
TGTGCCAGCAGCCCACTGGACCCTCTTCCCCTGGGAGAGACCCAGTACTTC CASSPLDPLPLGETQYF - few TRBJ2-5 TRBV7-9 17
TGCAGTGCCCGGTCAACAGGGTTGACTGGCTACACCTTC CSARSTGLTGYTF - - TRBJ1-2 TRBV20-1 13
TGTGCCATCGGTGCGGAGGCGGCCAAAAACATTCAGTACTTC CAIGAEAAKNIQYF - few TRBJ2-4 TRBV10-3 14
TGTGCCAGCAGTAAAGAGGGGACAGTTCTCTTTGGCGATGGCTACACCTTC CASSKEGTVLFGDGYTF TRBD1 - TRBJ1-2 TRBV12-3/TRBV12-4 17
TGCAGTGCTAGGAAGAATGGGCCTCAGTACGCTGAAGCTTTCTTT CSARKNGPQYAEAFF - once TRBJ1-1 TRBV20-1 15
TGTGCCAGCAGGGGCAGGGGGCGGGCTGAAGCTTTCTTT CASRGRGRAEAFF TRBD1 few TRBJ1-1 TRBV2 13